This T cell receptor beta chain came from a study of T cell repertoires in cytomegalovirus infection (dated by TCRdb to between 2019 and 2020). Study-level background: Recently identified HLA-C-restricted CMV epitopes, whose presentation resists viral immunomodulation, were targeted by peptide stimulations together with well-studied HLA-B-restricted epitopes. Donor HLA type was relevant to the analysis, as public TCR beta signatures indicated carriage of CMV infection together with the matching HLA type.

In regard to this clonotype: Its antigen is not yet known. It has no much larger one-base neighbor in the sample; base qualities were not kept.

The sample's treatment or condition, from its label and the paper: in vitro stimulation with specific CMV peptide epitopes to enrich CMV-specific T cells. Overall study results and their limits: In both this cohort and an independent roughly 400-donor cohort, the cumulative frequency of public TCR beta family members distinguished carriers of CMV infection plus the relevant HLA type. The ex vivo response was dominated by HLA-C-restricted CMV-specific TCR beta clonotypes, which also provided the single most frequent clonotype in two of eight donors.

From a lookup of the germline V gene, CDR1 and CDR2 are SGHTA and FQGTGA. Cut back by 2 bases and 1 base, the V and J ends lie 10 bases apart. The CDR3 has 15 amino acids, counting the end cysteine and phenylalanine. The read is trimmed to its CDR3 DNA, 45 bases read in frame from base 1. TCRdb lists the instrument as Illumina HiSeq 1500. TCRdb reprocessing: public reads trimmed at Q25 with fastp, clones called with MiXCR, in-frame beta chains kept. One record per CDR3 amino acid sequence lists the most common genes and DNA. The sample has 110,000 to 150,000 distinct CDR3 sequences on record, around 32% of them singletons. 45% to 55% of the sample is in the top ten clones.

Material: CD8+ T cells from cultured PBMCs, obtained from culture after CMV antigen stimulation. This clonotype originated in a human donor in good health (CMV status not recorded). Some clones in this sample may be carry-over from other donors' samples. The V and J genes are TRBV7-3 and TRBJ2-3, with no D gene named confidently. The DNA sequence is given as TGTGCCAGCAGCTTATGGGTCGATGGCACAGATACGCAGTATTTT. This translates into CASSLWVDGTDTQYF.